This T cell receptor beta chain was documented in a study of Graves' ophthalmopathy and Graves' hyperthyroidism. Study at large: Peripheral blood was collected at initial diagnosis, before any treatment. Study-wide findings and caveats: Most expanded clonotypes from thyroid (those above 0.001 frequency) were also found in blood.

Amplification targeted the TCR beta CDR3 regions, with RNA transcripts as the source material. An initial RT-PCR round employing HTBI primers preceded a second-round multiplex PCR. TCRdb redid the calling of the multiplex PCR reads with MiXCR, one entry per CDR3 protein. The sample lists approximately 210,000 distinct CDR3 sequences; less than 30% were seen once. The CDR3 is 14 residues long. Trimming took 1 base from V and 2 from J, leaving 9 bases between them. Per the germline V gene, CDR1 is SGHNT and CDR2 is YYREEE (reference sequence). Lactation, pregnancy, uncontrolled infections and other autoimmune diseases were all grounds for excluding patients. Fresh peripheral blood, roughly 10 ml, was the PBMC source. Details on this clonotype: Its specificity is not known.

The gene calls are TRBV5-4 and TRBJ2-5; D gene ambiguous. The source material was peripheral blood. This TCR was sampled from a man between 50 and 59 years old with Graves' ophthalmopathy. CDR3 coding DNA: TGTGCCAGCAGCTTGATCGGCAGACAAGAGACCCAGTACTTC. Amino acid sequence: CASSLIGRQETQYF. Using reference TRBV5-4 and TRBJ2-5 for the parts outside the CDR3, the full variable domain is ETGVTQSPTHLIKTRGQQVTLRCSSQSGHNTVSWYQQALGQGPQFIFQYYREEENGRGNFPPRFSGLQFPNYSSELNVNALELDDSALYLCASSLIGRQETQYFGPGTRLLVL.